A single sample is the source of the 13 T cell receptor beta chains below, sequenced in a study of blood T cell repertoires in COVID-19. Assay: immunoSEQ multiplex PCR; the TCRdb copy retains only in-frame clones and omits some. This table has more than 200,000 clones, roughly 90% appearing once. The sequencing input was peripheral blood. Receptor source: a woman between 50 and 59 years old with acute or convalescent COVID-19.

This clone was counted only a few times. This rearrangement joins TRBV19 to TRBJ1-1, with D tentatively TRBD1 (6 bases). The CDR3 runs to 16 residues. Germline V gene lookup returns CDR1 LNHDA and CDR2 SQIVND (reference sequence). Trimming took off 8 bases at V and 5 bases at J, with 24 bases between the two ends. The CDR3 DNA follows: TGTGCCAGTGGGGCATTACAGGGACGGGGACATACTGAAGCTTTCTTT. Residues: CASGALQGRGHTEAFF.

This chain connects TRBV11-3 to TRBJ2-6; no reliable D call. Deletions cut 2 bases from V and 2 bases from J, with 7 bases between. The CDR3 has 15 residues. Germline V gene lookup returns CDR1 SGHNT and CDR2 YENEEA. The CDR3 region has the DNA TGTGCCAGCAGCTTAAGAACAGCTGGGGCCAACGTCCTGACTTTC. It codes for CASSLRTAGANVLTF.

The gene calls are TRBV4-2 and TRBJ2-7, with D unclear. Germline V CDR1 and CDR2: LGHNA, YNFKEQ. This CDR3 is built from 15 residues. Trimming took 0 bases from V and 1 from J, leaving 10 bases between them. The CDR3 DNA is TGTGCCAGCAGCCAAGAGACGCACAGTTCCTACGAGCAGTACTTC. Translated, it gives CASSQETHSSYEQYF.

The gene calls are TRBV5-4 and TRBJ1-1; D possibly corresponds to TRBD1 (6 bases). Germline loops: CDR1 SGHNT, CDR2 YYREEE (reference sequence). V was shortened by 4 bases and J by 2 bases, with 15 bases between the two germline ends. This CDR3 has 15 amino acids. Here the CDR3 DNA reads TGTGCCAGCAGCCTCAGGGGCTGGGGAAACACTGAAGCTTTCTTT. This codes for CASSLRGWGNTEAFF.

V usage is TRBV9 and J usage is TRBJ2-3, with 11 bases aligning to TRBD2. The CDR3 covers 16 residues. V lost 4 bases, J lost 6 bases, and 10 bases stayed unmatched. Germline V gene data show CDR1 as SGDLS and CDR2 as YYNGEE. The CDR3 DNA reads as TGTGCCAGCAGCCCGGATACTAGCGGGGGAGGGGATACGCAGTATTTT. As protein: CASSPDTSGGGDTQYF.

V gene TRBV7-7 combines with J gene TRBJ1-4; D is ambiguous. Trimming took 2 bases from V and 8 from J, leaving 12 bases between them. Per germline, CDR1 SSHAT and CDR2 FNYEAQ (reference sequence). This CDR3 spans 14 amino acids. CDR3 bases: TGTGCCAGCAGCTTAAGTGCCACGGGGGAAAAACTGTTTTTT. Encoded protein: CASSLSATGEKLFF. The entire variable domain, with the rest obtained from reference TRBV7-7 and TRBJ1-4, is as follows: GAGVSQSPRYKVTKRGQDVTLRCDPISSHATLYWYQQALGQGPEFLTYFNYEAQPDKSGLPSDRFSAERPEGSISTLTIQRTEQRDSAMYRCASSLSATGEKLFFGSGTQLSVL.

V usage is TRBV10-3 and J usage is TRBJ1-2; D remains ambiguous. This CDR3 spans 16 amino acids. The germline V gene encodes CDR1 ENHRY and CDR2 SYGVKD. V gave up 0 bases and J gave up 5 bases, with 16 bases separating them. CDR3: CAISESEGSRAYGYTF. DNA of the CDR3: TGTGCCATCAGTGAGTCAGAGGGATCGAGGGCTTATGGCTACACCTTC.

V gene TRBV29-1 combines with J gene TRBJ2-1; 9 bases are shared with TRBD1. The CDR3 has 14 residues. J gave up 6 bases and V 8 bases, and 11 bases lay outside the gene matches. Germline values: CDR1 SQVTM, CDR2 ANQGSEA. The CDR3 DNA reads as TGCAGCTACGGGACAGGGAATCGGGGCAATGAGCAGTTCTTC. This translates into CSYGTGNRGNEQFF.

J is TRBJ1-2 and V is TRBV6-2 or TRBV6-3; the D is unclear. The CDR3 has 15 residues. Trimming shortened V by 6 bases and J by 5 bases, and 19 bases separated the two germline ends. Germline loops: CDR1 MNHEY, CDR2 SVGEGT. CDR3 protein: CASSRLTEQTYGYTF. DNA of the CDR3: TGTGCCAGCAGCCGCCTAACAGAGCAAACTTATGGCTACACCTTC.

The V and J genes are TRBV18 and TRBJ1-5; D is unresolved. This CDR3 comprises 13 residues. Trimming took 3 bases from V and 4 from J, leaving 7 bases between them. Per the germline V gene, CDR1 is KGHSH and CDR2 is LQKENI. The CDR3 is CASSPGENQPQHF. The CDR3 DNA reads TGTGCCAGCTCACCTGGAGAGAATCAGCCCCAGCATTTT.

Details on this clone: An end of the junction differs from the germline gene, which may be a read error. The chain links TRBV18 to TRBJ2-1; 9 positions agree with TRBD2. The CDR3 runs to 11 residues. Looked up from germline, CDR1 is KGHSH and CDR2 is LQKENI. CDR3 sequence: CASSTGTSSVF. CDR3 coding DNA: TGTGCCAGCTCTACCGGGACTAGCTCGGTCTTC. Filled out from reference TRBV18 and TRBJ2-1, the complete variable domain reads NAGVMQNPRHLVRRRGQEARLRCSPMKGHSHVYWYRQLPEEGLKFMVYLQKENIIDESGMPKERFSAEFPKEGPSILRIQQVVRGDSAAYFCASSTGTSSVFGPGTRLTVL.

The chain is built from TRBV3-1 (or the pseudogene TRBV3-2) and TRBJ2-3, with a tentative D call TRBD2 (7 bases). The V end was cut by 0 bases, the J end by 2 bases, with 27 bases between. The CDR3 is 21 residues long. The germline V gene has CDR1 LGHDT and CDR2 YNNKEL (reference sequence). The CDR3 nucleotides read TGTGCCAGCAGCCAAGAAGGGGGACATAGCGGCGGGACTACAAACACAGATACGCAGTATTTT. This translates into CASSQEGGHSGGTTNTDTQYF.

The J gene is TRBJ1-5, the V gene TRBV18; the D gene is possibly TRBD1 (5 bases). Germline CDR1 reads KGHSH; CDR2 reads LQKENI. The CDR3 consists of 14 residues. V was clipped by 6 bases and J by 3 bases, with 12 bases between them. The CDR3 loop is CASSLSGSNQPQHF. In DNA, the CDR3 is TGTGCCAGCTCCCTTTCAGGGTCCAATCAGCCCCAGCATTTT. The whole variable domain, remainder taken from reference TRBV18 and TRBJ1-5, is NAGVMQNPRHLVRRRGQEARLRCSPMKGHSHVYWYRQLPEEGLKFMVYLQKENIIDESGMPKERFSAEFPKEGPSILRIQQVVRGDSAAYFCASSLSGSNQPQHFGDGTRLSIL.